The present entry profiles one T cell receptor beta chain with its context. This clonotype was observed at least ten times. Its antigen remains undetermined. Base qualities are not at hand, and no much larger clone is one base apart. This specimen comes from a study of T cell repertoires in cytomegalovirus infection (dated by TCRdb to about 2019). Concerning the study at large: Donor HLA type was relevant to the analysis, as public TCR beta signatures indicated carriage of CMV infection together with the matching HLA type.

The reads were generated on an Illumina HiSeq 1500. TCRdb took the public reads, trimmed them with fastp at Q25, ran MiXCR for clone calling and kept in-frame beta chains. Rows with a matching CDR3 protein are joined into one entry that keeps the most common DNA and genes. Within this sample are a few hundred thousand distinct CDR3 sequences, with approximately 10% of them counted one time only. Around 15% of the sample belongs to the ten largest clones. General conclusions and limits of the study: The ex vivo response was dominated by HLA-C-restricted CMV-specific TCR beta clonotypes, and the single most frequent clonotype in two of eight donors was supplied by these HLA-C-restricted clonotypes. Carriers of CMV infection plus the relevant HLA type were discriminated by the cumulative frequency of public TCR beta family members in the study cohort and in an independent roughly 350-donor cohort.

The CDR3 measures 10 amino acids from cysteine to phenylalanine. Only the CDR3 DNA is retained, 30 bases long and in frame from the first base. From a lookup of the germline V gene (reference sequence), CDR1 and CDR2 are LNHDA and SQIVND. V is pared back by 11 bases and J by 6 bases, with 11 bases lying between the germline termini. The sequenced material came from PBMCs. The sequence joins TRBV19 to TRBJ2-7; possibly the D gene is TRBD2, per 6 matching bases. The origin of this receptor is a human donor in good health (CMV status not recorded). Some clones in this sample may be carry-over from other donors' samples. Here the CDR3 is given as CAVGRGEQYF. The sequenced DNA: TGTGCCGTCGGGCGGGGCGAGCAGTACTTC.